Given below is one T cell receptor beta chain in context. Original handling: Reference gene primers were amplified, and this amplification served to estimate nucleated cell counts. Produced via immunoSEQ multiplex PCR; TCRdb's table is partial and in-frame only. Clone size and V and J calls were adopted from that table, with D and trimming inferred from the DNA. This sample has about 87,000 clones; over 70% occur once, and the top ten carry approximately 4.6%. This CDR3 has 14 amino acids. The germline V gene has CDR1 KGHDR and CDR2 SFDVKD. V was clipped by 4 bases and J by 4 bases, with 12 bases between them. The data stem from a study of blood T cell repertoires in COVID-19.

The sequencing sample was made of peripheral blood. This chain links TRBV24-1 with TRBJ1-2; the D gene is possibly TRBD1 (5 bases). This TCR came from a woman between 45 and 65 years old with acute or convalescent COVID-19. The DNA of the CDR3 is TGTGCCACCAGTGACCTGGACACACGCTATGGCTACACCTTC. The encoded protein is CATSDLDTRYGYTF.